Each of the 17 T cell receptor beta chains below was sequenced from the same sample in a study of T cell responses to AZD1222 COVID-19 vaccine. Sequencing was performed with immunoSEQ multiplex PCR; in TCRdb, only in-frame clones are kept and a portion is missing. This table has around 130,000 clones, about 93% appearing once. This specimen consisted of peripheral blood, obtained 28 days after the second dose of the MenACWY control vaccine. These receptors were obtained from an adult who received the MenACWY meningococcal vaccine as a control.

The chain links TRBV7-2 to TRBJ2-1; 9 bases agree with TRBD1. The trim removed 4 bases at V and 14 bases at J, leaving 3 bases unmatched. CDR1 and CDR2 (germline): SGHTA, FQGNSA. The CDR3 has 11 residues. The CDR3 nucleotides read TGTGCCAGCAGCTACACAGGGGGCAAGTTCTTC. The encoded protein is CASSYTGGKFF.

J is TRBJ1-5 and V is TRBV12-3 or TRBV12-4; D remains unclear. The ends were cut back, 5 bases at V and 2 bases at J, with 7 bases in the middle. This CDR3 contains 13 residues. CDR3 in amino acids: CASSRMGNQPQHF. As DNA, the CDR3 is TGTGCCAGCAGTCGAATGGGCAATCAGCCCCAGCATTTT.

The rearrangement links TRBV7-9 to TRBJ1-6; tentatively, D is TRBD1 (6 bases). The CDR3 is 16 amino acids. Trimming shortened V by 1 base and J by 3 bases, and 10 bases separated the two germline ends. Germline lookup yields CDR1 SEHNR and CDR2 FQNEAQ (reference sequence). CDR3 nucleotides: TGTGCCAGCAGCTTAGTATCCAGGGGCTATAATTCACCCCTCCACTTT. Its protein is CASSLVSRGYNSPLHF.

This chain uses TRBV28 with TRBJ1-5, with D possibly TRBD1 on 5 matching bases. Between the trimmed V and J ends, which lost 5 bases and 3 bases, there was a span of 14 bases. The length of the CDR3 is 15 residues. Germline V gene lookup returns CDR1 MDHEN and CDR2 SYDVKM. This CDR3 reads CASSLQGAANQPQHF. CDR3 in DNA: TGTGCCAGCAGTCTTCAGGGTGCGGCCAATCAGCCCCAGCATTTT.

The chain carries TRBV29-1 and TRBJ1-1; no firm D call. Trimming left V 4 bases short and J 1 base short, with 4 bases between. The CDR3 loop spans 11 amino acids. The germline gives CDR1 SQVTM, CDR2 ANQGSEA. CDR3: CSVAPNTEAFF. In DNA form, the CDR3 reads TGCAGCGTTGCTCCGAACACTGAAGCTTTCTTT.

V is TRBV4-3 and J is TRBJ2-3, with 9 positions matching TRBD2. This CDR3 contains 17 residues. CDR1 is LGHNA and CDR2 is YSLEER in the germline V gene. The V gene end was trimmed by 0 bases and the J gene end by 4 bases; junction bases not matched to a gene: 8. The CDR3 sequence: CASSQDRAGGLSDTQYF. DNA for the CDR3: TGCGCCAGCAGCCAAGATAGGGCGGGGGGGCTATCAGATACGCAGTATTTT.

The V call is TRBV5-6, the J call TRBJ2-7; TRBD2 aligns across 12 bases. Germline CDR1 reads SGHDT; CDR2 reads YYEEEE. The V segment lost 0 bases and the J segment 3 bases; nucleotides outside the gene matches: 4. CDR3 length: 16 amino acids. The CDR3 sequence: CASSLVLAGGSYEQYF. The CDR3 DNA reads TGTGCCAGCAGCTTGGTACTAGCGGGAGGTAGCTACGAGCAGTACTTC.

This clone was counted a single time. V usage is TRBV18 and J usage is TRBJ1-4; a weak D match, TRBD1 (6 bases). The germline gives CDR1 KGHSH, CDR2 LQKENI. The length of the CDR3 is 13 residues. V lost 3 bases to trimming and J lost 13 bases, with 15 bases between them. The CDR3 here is CASSPTLTGRLFF. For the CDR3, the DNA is TGTGCCAGCTCACCGACCCTTACAGGGAGACTGTTTTTT.

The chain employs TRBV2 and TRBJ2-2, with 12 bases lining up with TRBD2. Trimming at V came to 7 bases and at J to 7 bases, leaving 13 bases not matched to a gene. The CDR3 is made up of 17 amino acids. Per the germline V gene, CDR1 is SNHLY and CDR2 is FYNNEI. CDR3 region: CASTRTSGARWGGELFF. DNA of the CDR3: TGTGCCAGCACTAGGACTAGCGGGGCGAGGTGGGGCGGGGAGCTGTTTTTT.

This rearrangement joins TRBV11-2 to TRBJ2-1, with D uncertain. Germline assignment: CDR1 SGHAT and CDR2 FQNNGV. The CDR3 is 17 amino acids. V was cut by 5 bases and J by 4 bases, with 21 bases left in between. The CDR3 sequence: CASSPRPNGPVYNEQFF. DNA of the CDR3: TGTGCCAGCAGCCCGCGCCCTAATGGGCCCGTTTACAATGAGCAGTTCTTC.

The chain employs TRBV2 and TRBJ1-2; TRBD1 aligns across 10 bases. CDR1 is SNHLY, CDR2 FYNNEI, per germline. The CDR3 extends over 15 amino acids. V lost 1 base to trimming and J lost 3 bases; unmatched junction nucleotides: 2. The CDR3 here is CASSEGGTGDYGYTF. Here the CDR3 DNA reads TGTGCCAGCAGTGAAGGCGGGACAGGGGACTATGGCTACACCTTC.

The CDR3 nucleotides are TGTGCCAGCAGCATCCCCGGGCCGCCCAGGGGGTACACCTTC. It encodes CASSIPGPPRGYTF. V and J are TRBV5-4 and TRBJ1-2; TRBD1 matches 7 bases. The V gene's germline CDR1 is SGHNT and CDR2 YYREEE (reference sequence). V lost 4 bases and J lost 11; bases outside the gene matches: 14. The CDR3 is 14 residues long.

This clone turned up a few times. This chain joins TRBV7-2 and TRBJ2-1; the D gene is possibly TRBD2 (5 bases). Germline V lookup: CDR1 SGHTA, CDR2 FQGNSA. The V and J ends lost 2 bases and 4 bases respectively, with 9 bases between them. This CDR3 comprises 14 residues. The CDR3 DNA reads TGTGCCAGCAGCTTACTACCGGGGTACAATGAGCAGTTCTTC. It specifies CASSLLPGYNEQFF.

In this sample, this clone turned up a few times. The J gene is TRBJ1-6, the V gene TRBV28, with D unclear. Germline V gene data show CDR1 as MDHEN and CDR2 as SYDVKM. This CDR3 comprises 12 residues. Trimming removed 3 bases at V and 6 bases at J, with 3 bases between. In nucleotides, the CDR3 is TGTGCCAGCAGTTTGGTTAATTCACCCCTCCACTTT. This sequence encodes CASSLVNSPLHF.

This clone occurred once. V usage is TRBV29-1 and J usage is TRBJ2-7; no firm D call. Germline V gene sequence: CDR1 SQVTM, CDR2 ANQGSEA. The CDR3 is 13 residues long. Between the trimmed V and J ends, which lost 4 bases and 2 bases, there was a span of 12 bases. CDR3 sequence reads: CSVAFASAYEQYF. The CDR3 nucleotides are TGCAGCGTTGCTTTTGCGTCGGCCTACGAGCAGTACTTC.

This CDR3 reads CASSQDYGDTNTEAFF. Here the CDR3 DNA reads TGCGCCAGCAGCCAAGATTATGGGGATACGAACACTGAAGCTTTCTTT. The chain couples TRBV4-1 to TRBJ1-1; D uncertain. The germline V gene has CDR1 MGHRA and CDR2 YSYEKL. This CDR3 has 16 residues. The V and J ends lost 0 bases and 1 base respectively, with 12 bases between them.

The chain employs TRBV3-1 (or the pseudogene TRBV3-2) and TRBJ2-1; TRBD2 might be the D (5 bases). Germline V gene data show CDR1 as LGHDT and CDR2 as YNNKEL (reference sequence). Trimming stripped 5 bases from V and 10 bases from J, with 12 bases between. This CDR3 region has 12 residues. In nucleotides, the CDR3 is TGTGCCAGCAGCTGGACTGCCACGGAGCAGTTCTTC. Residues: CASSWTATEQFF.